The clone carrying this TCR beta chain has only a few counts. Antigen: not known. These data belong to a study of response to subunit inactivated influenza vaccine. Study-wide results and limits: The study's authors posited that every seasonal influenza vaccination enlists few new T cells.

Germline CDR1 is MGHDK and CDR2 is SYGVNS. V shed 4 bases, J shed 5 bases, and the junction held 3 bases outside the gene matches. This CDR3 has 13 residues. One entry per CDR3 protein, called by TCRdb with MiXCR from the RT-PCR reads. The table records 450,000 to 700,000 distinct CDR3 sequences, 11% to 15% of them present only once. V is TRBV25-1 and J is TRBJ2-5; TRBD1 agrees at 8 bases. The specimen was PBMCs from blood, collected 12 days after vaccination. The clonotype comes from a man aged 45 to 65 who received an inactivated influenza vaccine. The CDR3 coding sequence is TGTGCCAGCAGTGGGACAGGGCCGGAGACCCAGTACTTC. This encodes CASSGTGPETQYF.